The 22 T cell receptor beta chains given below trace back to one sample, sequenced in a study of metastatic and nonmetastatic thyroid tumors. TCRdb reprocessed the PCR reads via MiXCR. The sample has around 52,000 clones; just under 30% are singletons. Each patient came to thyroid surgery without any prior treatment (of any kind). The specimen was blood. All receptors come from a female donor with papillary thyroid cancer or a benign thyroid nodule (not recorded which). Some clones in this sample may be carry-over from other donors' samples.

This rearrangement joins TRBV20-1 to TRBJ1-2, with TRBD1 identical over 7 bases. The CDR3 totals 11 residues. Unmatched junction bases numbered 3, after V lost 4 bases and J lost 7 bases. Germline values: CDR1 DFQATT, CDR2 SNEGSKA (reference sequence). CDR3 sequence reads: CSAKGAGGYTF. DNA for the CDR3: TGCAGTGCTAAGGGGGCCGGTGGCTACACCTTC.

The rearrangement joins TRBV18 to TRBJ2-2; tentative D call: TRBD1 (6 bases). V was clipped by 3 bases and J by 6 bases, with 14 bases between them. CDR3 length: 15 residues. Germline V gene lookup returns CDR1 KGHSH and CDR2 LQKENI. CDR3: CASSPNTGSPGELFF. CDR3 DNA: TGTGCCAGCTCACCGAATACAGGGTCGCCCGGGGAGCTGTTTTTT. The entire variable domain, with the rest obtained from reference TRBV18 and TRBJ2-2, is as follows: NAGVMQNPRHLVRRRGQEARLRCSPMKGHSHVYWYRQLPEEGLKFMVYLQKENIIDESGMPKERFSAEFPKEGPSILRIQQVVRGDSAAYFCASSPNTGSPGELFFGEGSRLTVL.

The table lists this clone with a count of one. The chain uses TRBV5-1 and TRBJ2-1; 9 bases are a match to TRBD1. V lost 0 bases to trimming and J lost 10 bases; unmatched junction nucleotides: 8. Per germline, CDR1 SGHRS and CDR2 YFSETQ. The CDR3 length is 15 residues. CDR3 residues: CASSLEGQGGREQFF. CDR3 in DNA: TGCGCCAGCAGCTTGGAGGGACAGGGCGGTAGGGAGCAGTTCTTC.

The chain uses TRBV10-3 and TRBJ2-7; a weak D match, TRBD2 (5 bases). The V gene lost 4 bases and the J gene lost 2 bases, with 12 bases spanning the gap. Germline lookup yields CDR1 ENHRY and CDR2 SYGVKD. CDR3 length equals 14 residues. In nucleotides, the CDR3 is TGTGCCATCAGTGGCACCCTAGCAACCTACGAGCAGTACTTC. It yields the protein CAISGTLATYEQYF.

This clone occurred a few times. This chain connects TRBV28 to TRBJ2-7; 8 nucleotides match TRBD1. V lost 5 bases, J lost 7 bases, and 13 bases stayed unmatched. CDR3 size: 15 residues. The germline CDR1 and CDR2 sequences are MDHEN and SYDVKM. The CDR3 protein is CASSIGGQGAGEQYF. CDR3 coding DNA: TGTGCCAGCAGTATCGGAGGCCAGGGGGCTGGGGAGCAGTACTTC.

This clone occurred many times. The chain's CDR3 is CASSIDRDRGAFF. CDR3 bases: TGTGCCAGTAGTATAGACCGAGACAGGGGAGCTTTCTTT. The chain recombines TRBV19 with TRBJ1-1; 8 nucleotides match TRBD1. The CDR3 length is 13 residues. Per germline, CDR1 LNHDA and CDR2 SQIVND (reference sequence). V shed 0 bases, J shed 10 bases, and the junction held 4 bases outside the gene matches.

This clone was recorded at least ten times. V gene TRBV11-2 combines with J gene TRBJ2-2, with D uncertain. V lost 5 bases and J lost 5, with 18 bases in between. Germline V gene sequence: CDR1 SGHAT, CDR2 FQNNGV. The CDR3 runs to 16 residues. CDR3 region: CASSPTDALGTGELFF. In nucleotides, the CDR3 is TGTGCCAGCAGCCCGACGGACGCCTTGGGAACCGGGGAGCTGTTTTTT.

The chain employs TRBV7-2 and TRBJ1-2; possibly TRBD1 for D (6 bases). The CDR3 runs 13 residues. CDR1 is SGHTA, CDR2 FQGNSA, per germline. The V end was cut by 5 bases, the J end by 10 bases, with 17 bases between. The CDR3 DNA sequence: TGTGCCAGCAGCGTACAGGGTATCGGCGCCTACACCTTC. Its translation: CASSVQGIGAYTF.

Details on this clone: The CDR3 does not close with the conserved phenylalanine or tryptophan, likely indicating a read error. It is unclear where the CDR3 begins or ends on the DNA, so no DNA is shown, and the CDR3 is as TCRdb lists it. The genes are TRBV6-9 and TRBJ1-6; the tabulated D call, TRBD1, remains unverified against the DNA. The CDR3 is 15 amino acids in total, end residues counted. The germline CDR1 and CDR2 sequences are MNHGY and SVAAGI. The CDR3 loop is CASSSQGNYNSPLQG.

Only a few counts were recorded for this clone. V is TRBV6-1 and J is TRBJ2-2, with 7 bases fitting TRBD2. Germline V gene lookup returns CDR1 MNHNS and CDR2 SASEGT. Trimming cost V 3 bases and J 11 bases; bases outside gene matches: 12. CDR3 length equals 15 residues. CDR3 nucleotides: TGTGCCAGCAGTGAGTGGCGGGAGAGCCTCGGTGAGCTGTTTTTT. Encoded protein: CASSEWRESLGELFF.

This chain links TRBV2 with TRBJ2-1; 10 bases fit TRBD2. The J segment lost 8 bases and the V segment lost 10 bases, leaving 17 bases of the junction unmatched. Looked up from germline, CDR1 is SNHLY and CDR2 is FYNNEI. This CDR3 region has 16 residues. CDR3 nucleotides: TGTGCCATCTCTGGAAAGGCTAGCGGGAGTTTTTATGAGCAGTTCTTC. Protein product: CAISGKASGSFYEQFF.

This clone was counted between two and nine times. The rearrangement uses TRBV19 and TRBJ2-2, with 7 bases lining up with TRBD1. Trimming cost V 5 bases and J 4 bases; bases outside gene matches: 4. This CDR3 has 14 residues. The germline CDR1 and CDR2 sequences are LNHDA and SQIVND (reference sequence). The CDR3 region has the DNA TGTGCCAGTAGTGTCGACAGGGTCACCGGGGAGCTGTTTTTT. This codes for CASSVDRVTGELFF.

CDR3 sequence: CASSYGRGTEAFF. The CDR3 DNA follows: TGTGCCAGTAGCTACGGAAGGGGCACTGAAGCTTTCTTT. The rearrangement joins TRBV19 to TRBJ1-1; TRBD1 might be the D (5 bases). CDR1 is LNHDA, CDR2 SQIVND, per germline (reference sequence). The CDR3 covers 13 residues. With 6 bases removed from V and 4 bases from J, the gap between germline ends came to 12 bases.

CDR3 coding DNA: TGTGCCAGCAGCCCTCAGACGGACCCAAACTATGGCTACACCTTC. It yields the protein CASSPQTDPNYGYTF. This chain uses TRBV11-3 with TRBJ1-2; D remains ambiguous. With 5 bases removed from V and 2 bases from J, the gap between germline ends came to 15 bases. Germline V lookup: CDR1 SGHNT, CDR2 YENEEA. The CDR3 extends over 15 amino acids.

The sample holds a few counts of this clone. CDR3 loop: CASSMGGQGTYEQYF. The CDR3 DNA reads as TGTGCCAGTAGTATGGGGGGACAGGGTACCTACGAGCAGTACTTC. This rearrangement joins TRBV19 to TRBJ2-7, with TRBD1 matching over 9 bases. The germline V gene has CDR1 LNHDA and CDR2 SQIVND (reference sequence). J was trimmed by 2 bases and V by 3 bases; bases with no gene match: 5. The CDR3 contains 15 residues.

This clone was detected many times. The chain employs TRBV7-9 and TRBJ1-5; the D is unclear. V was pared by 0 bases and J by 0 bases, with 6 bases between. The CDR3 length is 15 residues. Germline assignment: CDR1 SEHNR and CDR2 FQNEAQ (reference sequence). CDR3 region: CASSLASDSNQPQHF. CDR3 coding DNA: TGTGCCAGCAGCTTAGCCTCGGATAGCAATCAGCCCCAGCATTTT.

This clone was counted a few times. The chain joins TRBV12-3 or TRBV12-4 to TRBJ1-1; D possibly corresponds to TRBD1 (5 bases). The length of the CDR3 is 12 residues. Trimming cost V 8 bases and J 6 bases, with 13 bases left between them. The CDR3 DNA is TGTGCCAGCCGCAGGGTTACGTCTGAAGCTTTCTTT. Translation: CASRRVTSEAFF.

This chain connects TRBV11-3 to TRBJ2-1; 9 positions agree with TRBD1. Germline CDR1 and CDR2: SGHNT and YENEEA. With 3 bases clipped from V and 7 bases from J, the junction kept 4 bases outside the gene matches. The CDR3 length is 14 residues. The CDR3 sequence: CASSFLGTGNEQFF. CDR3 nucleotide sequence: TGTGCCAGCAGCTTCCTTGGGACAGGGAATGAGCAGTTCTTC.

The genes are TRBV28 and TRBJ1-2; D gene unclear. CDR1 and CDR2 (germline): MDHEN, SYDVKM. This CDR3 is 17 amino acids long. V lost 6 bases, J lost 0 bases, and 20 bases lay in between. CDR3 DNA: TGTGCCAGCAGCCGGGATGTCCTCGGAGAAACTAACTATGGCTACACCTTC. Translated, it gives CASSRDVLGETNYGYTF.

The rearrangement links TRBV6-2 or TRBV6-3 to TRBJ1-2; D is perhaps TRBD1 (6 bases). Germline-derived CDR1 and CDR2 are MNHEY and SVGEGT. The CDR3 spans 13 residues. V was pared by 6 bases and J by 8 bases, with 16 bases between. CDR3 sequence (DNA): TGTGCCAGCAGGAGGGAGGGGGTGGAAGGCTACACCTTC. This sequence encodes CASRREGVEGYTF.

Only a few counts were recorded for this clone. The rearrangement uses TRBV12-3 or TRBV12-4 and TRBJ2-2, with TRBD1 matching 9 bases. The CDR3 is 16 amino acids. V lost 6 bases, J lost 2 bases, and 7 bases stayed unmatched. CDR3 bases: TGTGCCAGCAGGACCGGGACAGGGTTCAACACCGGGGAGCTGTTTTTT. Translated, it gives CASRTGTGFNTGELFF.

The sample holds many counts of this clone. The same CDR3 also results from other DNA sequences found in this sample. This chain uses TRBV5-1 with TRBJ2-1; D may be TRBD2 (5 bases). This CDR3 is 13 amino acids long. From germline, CDR1 is SGHRS and CDR2 YFSETQ. Trimming took off 7 bases at V and 5 bases at J, with 13 bases between the two ends. The CDR3 coding sequence is TGCGCCAGCGCTCGCTCGGGAAACAATGAGCAGTTCTTC. Translated, it gives CASARSGNNEQFF.